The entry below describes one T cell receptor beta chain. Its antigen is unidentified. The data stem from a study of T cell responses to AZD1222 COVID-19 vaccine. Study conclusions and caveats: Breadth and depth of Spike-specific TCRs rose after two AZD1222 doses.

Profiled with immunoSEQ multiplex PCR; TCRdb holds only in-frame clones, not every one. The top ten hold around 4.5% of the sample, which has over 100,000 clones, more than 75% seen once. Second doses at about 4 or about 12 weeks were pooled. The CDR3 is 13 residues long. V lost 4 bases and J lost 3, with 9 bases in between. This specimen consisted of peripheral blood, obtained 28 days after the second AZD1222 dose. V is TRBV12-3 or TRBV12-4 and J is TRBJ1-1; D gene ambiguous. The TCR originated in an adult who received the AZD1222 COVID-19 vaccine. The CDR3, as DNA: TGTGCCAGCAGTTCCCGATCCTACACTGAAGCTTTCTTT. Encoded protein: CASSSRSYTEAFF.